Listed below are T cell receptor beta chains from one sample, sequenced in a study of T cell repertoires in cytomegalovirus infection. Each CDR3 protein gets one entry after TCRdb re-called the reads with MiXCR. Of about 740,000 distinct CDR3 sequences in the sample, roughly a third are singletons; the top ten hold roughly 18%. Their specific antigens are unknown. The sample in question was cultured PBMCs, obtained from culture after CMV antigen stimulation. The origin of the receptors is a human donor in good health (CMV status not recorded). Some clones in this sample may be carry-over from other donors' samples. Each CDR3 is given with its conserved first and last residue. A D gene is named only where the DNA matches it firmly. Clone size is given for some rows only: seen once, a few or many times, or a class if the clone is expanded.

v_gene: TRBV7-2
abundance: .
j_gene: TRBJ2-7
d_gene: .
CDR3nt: TGTGCCAGCAGCTTAGAGTCCTGGGGGTCCTCTAACAAGCAGTACTTC
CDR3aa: CASSLESWGSSNKQYF

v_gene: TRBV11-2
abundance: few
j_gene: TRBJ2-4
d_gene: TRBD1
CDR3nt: TGTGCCAGCAGCGCGAGACAGGGCTCGAAAAACATTCAGTACTTC
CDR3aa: CASSARQGSKNIQYF

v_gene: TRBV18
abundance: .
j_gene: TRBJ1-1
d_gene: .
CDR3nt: TGTGCCAGCTCAGCCGACAGTACCACTGAAGCTTTCTTT
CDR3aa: CASSADSTTEAFF

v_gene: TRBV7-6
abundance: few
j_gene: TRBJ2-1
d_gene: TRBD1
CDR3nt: TGTGCCAGCAGCCCACCCCCCGACAGGGGTTACTACAATGAGCAGTTCTTC
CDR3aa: CASSPPPDRGYYNEQFF

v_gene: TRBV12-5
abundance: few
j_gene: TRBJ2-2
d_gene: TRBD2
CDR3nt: TGTGCTAGTGGTCCCCTACTGGGACTAGTTTCAGACGGGGAGCTGTTTTTT
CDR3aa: CASGPLLGLVSDGELFF

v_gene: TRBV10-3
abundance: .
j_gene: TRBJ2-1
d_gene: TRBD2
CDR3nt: TGTGCCATCAGTAGCGGGGGGGAATACAATGAGCAGTTCTTC
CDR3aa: CAISSGGEYNEQFF

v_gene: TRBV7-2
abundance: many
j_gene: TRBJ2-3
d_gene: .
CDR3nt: TGTGCCAGCAGCTCTAGGACAGATACGCAGTATTTT
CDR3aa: CASSSRTDTQYF

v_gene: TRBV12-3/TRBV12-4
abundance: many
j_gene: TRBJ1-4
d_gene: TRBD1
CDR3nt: TGTGCCAGCAGAGGCACAGGGGTGGAAAAACTGTTTTTT
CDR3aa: CASRGTGVEKLFF

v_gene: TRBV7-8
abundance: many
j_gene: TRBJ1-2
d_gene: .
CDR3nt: TGTGCCAGCAGCGGGAGGTCACTTGCTAACTATGGCTACACCTTC
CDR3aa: CASSGRSLANYGYTF

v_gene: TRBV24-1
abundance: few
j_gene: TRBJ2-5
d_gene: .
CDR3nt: TGTGCCACCAGTGACCCCGGGGACGGCCAAGAGACCCAGTACTTC
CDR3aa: CATSDPGDGQETQYF

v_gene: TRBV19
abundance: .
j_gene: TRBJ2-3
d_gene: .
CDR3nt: TGTGCCAGTATTCGGACGGGCGGAGGCACAGATACGCAGTATTTT
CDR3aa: CASIRTGGGTDTQYF

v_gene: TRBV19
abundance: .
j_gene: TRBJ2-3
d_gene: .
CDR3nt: TGTGCCAGTGCGGTGGGGTTTAGCACAGATACGCAGTATTTT
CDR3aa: CASAVGFSTDTQYF

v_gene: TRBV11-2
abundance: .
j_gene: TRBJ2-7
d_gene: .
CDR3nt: TGTGCCAGCAGCTTTCAGAGGCGGGACGAGCAGTACTTC
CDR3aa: CASSFQRRDEQYF

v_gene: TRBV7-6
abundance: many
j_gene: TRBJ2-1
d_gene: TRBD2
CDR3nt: TGTGCCAGCAGCCCCCTAGCGGGAGGCTCCTACAATGAGCAGTTCTTC
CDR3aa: CASSPLAGGSYNEQFF